This passage covers 12 T cell receptor beta chains from one sample sequenced in a study of T cell responses to AZD1222 COVID-19 vaccine. TCRdb keeps only in-frame clones here, not all; method: immunoSEQ multiplex PCR. The sample records about 110,000 clones, around 85% being singletons. The sequencing used peripheral blood, collected on day 0 of AZD1222 vaccination. These receptors came from an adult in good health.

The genes are TRBV5-5 and TRBJ1-2; TRBD1 matches 8 bases. The CDR3 has 15 amino acids. Germline trimming cut 1 base from V and 0 bases from J; bases unmatched to any gene: 2. CDR1 and CDR2 (germline): SGHKS, YYEKEE (reference sequence). Here the CDR3 reads CASSLQGATNYGYTF. CDR3 DNA: TGTGCCAGCAGCTTGCAGGGGGCGACTAACTATGGCTACACCTTC.

The rearrangement links TRBV7-9 to TRBJ1-3, with D possibly being TRBD1 (6 bases). The ends were cut back, 7 bases at V and 4 bases at J, with 17 bases in the middle. The CDR3 has 15 residues. From germline, CDR1 is SEHNR and CDR2 FQNEAQ (reference sequence). This chain's CDR3 is CASTRKGEGGNTIYF. CDR3 nucleotides: TGTGCCAGCACCAGAAAGGGGGAGGGAGGAAACACCATATATTTT.

This clone was observed a single time. The V gene is TRBV5-1, the J gene TRBJ2-3, with D possibly matching TRBD2 (5 bases). CDR1 and CDR2 (germline): SGHRS, YFSETQ. The CDR3 sequence is 15 residues long. V lost 0 bases and J lost 4, with 12 bases in between. CDR3 DNA: TGCGCCAGCAGCTTGGATTCCGGGATGGCAGATACGCAGTATTTT. Protein: CASSLDSGMADTQYF.

The chain combines TRBV28 with TRBJ1-5, with D uncertain. CDR1 MDHEN and CDR2 SYDVKM come from the germline V gene. V was clipped by 1 base and J by 3 bases, with 10 bases between them. This CDR3 comprises 15 residues. The CDR3 loop reads CASSLSGSFNQPQHF. In nucleotides, the CDR3 is TGTGCCAGCAGTTTATCGGGCAGTTTCAATCAGCCCCAGCATTTT.

This clone occurred once. The V gene is TRBV6-5, the J gene TRBJ1-2, with TRBD1 matching 7 bases. V dropped 7 bases and J dropped 2; count of bases not matched to a gene: 10. Per germline, CDR1 MNHEY and CDR2 SVGAGI. This CDR3 region has 15 residues. CDR3 bases: TGTGCCAGCAATCCGGGACAGCGATTAAACTATGGCTACACCTTC. Translated, it gives CASNPGQRLNYGYTF.

In this sample, this clone turned up a few times. V usage is TRBV4-2 and J usage is TRBJ1-2, with D perhaps TRBD1 (6 bases). This CDR3 comprises 15 residues. Germline CDR1 is LGHNA and CDR2 is YNFKEQ. The V and J ends lost 2 bases and 8 bases respectively, with 18 bases between them. Here the CDR3 reads CASSQNLGGNGGYTF. In DNA form, the CDR3 reads TGTGCCAGCAGCCAAAACCTAGGGGGAAATGGAGGCTACACCTTC.

The rearrangement links TRBV5-6 to TRBJ2-3, with D perhaps TRBD2 (6 bases). V was shortened by 0 bases and J by 13 bases, with 9 bases between the two germline ends. Germline V gene data show CDR1 as SGHDT and CDR2 as YYEEEE. The CDR3 has 11 residues. The CDR3 DNA sequence: TGTGCCAGCAGCTTGGTCGGGAGCGAGTATTTT. It encodes CASSLVGSEYF.

This clone appeared once. The chain uses TRBV3-1 (or the pseudogene TRBV3-2) and TRBJ1-6; D unclear. The germline V gene has CDR1 LGHDT and CDR2 YNNKEL (reference sequence). The V and J ends lost 5 bases and 5 bases respectively, with 22 bases between them. The CDR3 length is 18 residues. CDR3 nucleotide sequence: TGTGCCAGCAGCGTGAACTATCCCATTTCACATCATAATTCACCCCTCCACTTT. Protein sequence: CASSVNYPISHHNSPLHF.

The chain has TRBV30 and TRBJ1-5; TRBD1 might be the D (6 bases). Germline V gene lookup returns CDR1 GTSNPN and CDR2 SVGIG (reference sequence). The CDR3 sequence is 15 residues long. V was shortened by 4 bases and J by 6 bases, with 19 bases between the two germline ends. CDR3 sequence (DNA): TGTGCCTGGACTCTTGATAGCAGGGGTCCTCAGCCCCAGCATTTT. It specifies CAWTLDSRGPQPQHF.

V usage is TRBV18 and J usage is TRBJ2-3; D gene unclear. Germline V gives CDR1 KGHSH, CDR2 LQKENI. V was trimmed by 8 bases and J by 2 bases, leaving 17 bases between them. The CDR3 sequence is 15 residues long. CDR3 DNA sequence: TGTGCCAGCACGATCACGTATGGGTACACAGATACGCAGTATTTT. This sequence encodes CASTITYGYTDTQYF.

This clone was detected only a few times. The chain employs TRBV7-9 and TRBJ1-6; no clear D. Germline CDR1 is SEHNR and CDR2 is FQNEAQ (reference sequence). V was cut by 5 bases and J by 10 bases, with 15 bases left in between. The CDR3 runs 14 residues. The CDR3 DNA sequence: TGTGCCAGCAGCCCCGACATGGTACGCTCACCCCTCCACTTT. Protein sequence: CASSPDMVRSPLHF.

The chain links TRBV7-9 to TRBJ2-5, with 7 bases matching TRBD2. Germline V lookup: CDR1 SEHNR, CDR2 FQNEAQ (reference sequence). Trimming removed 5 bases from V and 7 bases from J; junction bases left unmatched: 13. CDR3 length: 15 residues. CDR3 protein: CASSAAVASGGTQYF. The CDR3 nucleotides are TGTGCCAGCAGCGCAGCGGTTGCTAGCGGAGGGACCCAGTACTTC.